The present T cell receptor beta chain was sequenced within a study of response to subunit inactivated influenza vaccine (dated by TCRdb to 2016 to 2019). Regarding the complete study: To follow how T cells responded to a trivalent subunit inactivated influenza vaccine, the researchers relied on deep quantitative profiling of the T cell receptor repertoire. Points the paper makes about the study in general: It was suggested by the authors that each seasonal influenza vaccination may recruit only a limited number of new T cells.

Library preparation employed RT-PCR. Sequencing was performed on an Illumina HiSeq 2500. The public sequencing data were trimmed at Q25 with fastp and processed into clonotypes with MiXCR by TCRdb, which kept only in-frame beta chains. Identical CDR3 protein sequences are pooled into one entry, listed with their most common genes and DNA. The sample table contains some 500,000 distinct CDR3 sequences; only one count was recorded for 16% of them. The ten largest make up 3% of the sample. Including cysteine and phenylalanine, the CDR3 has 16 amino acids. Only the CDR3 part of the read is kept: 48 bases, read in frame from the first base. Trimming takes 7 bases off V and 4 bases off J; junction bases not matched to a gene: 11. As encoded in the germline V gene, CDR1 is MNHEY while CDR2 is SVGEGT. On this clonotype itself: Its antigen remains undetermined. Base qualities are not provided; no much larger clone lies one nucleotide away.

Here the chain combines TRBV6-2 or TRBV6-3 and TRBJ2-1, with 9 bases in between that match TRBD1. The sequence was collected from a man aged 50 to 69 who received an inactivated influenza vaccine. Donor details come from another sample of the same person, matched by shared clones. This specimen consisted of CD4+ T cells sorted from PBMCs, obtained around 25 months after vaccination. This receptor has the CDR3 CASIPIKDRGYNEQFF. The DNA is TGTGCCAGCATCCCCATCAAGGACAGGGGATACAATGAGCAGTTCTTC.